The 8 T cell receptor beta chains presented below share a single source sample, sequenced in a study of human T cells and chemical hapten exposure. Each CDR3 protein is one row after TCRdb ran MiXCR on the RACE reads. The sample lists about 190,000 distinct CDR3 sequences, more than 20% occurring once. Regarding time point: patch test 3, about 24 weeks after DPC sensitization. Treatment given: therapeutic diphenylcyclopropenone sensitization with weekly scalp DPC. The source material was whole blood, sampled in connection with sensitization to the hapten diphenylcyclopropenone (DPC). The receptors stem from a woman between 40 and 50 years old with alopecia areata. Some clones in this sample may be carry-over from other donors' samples.

The table lists this clonotype with a few counts. The chain couples TRBV20-1 to TRBJ1-2; the match to TRBD1 covers 8 bases. CDR1 is DFQATT and CDR2 is SNEGSKA in the germline V gene (reference sequence). This CDR3 is 13 amino acids long. The CDR3 here is CRGRQGRDYGYTF. CDR3 in DNA: TGCAGGGGACGACAGGGGAGGGACTATGGCTACACCTTC.

The V call is TRBV12-3 or TRBV12-4, the J call TRBJ2-1, with D hard to call. The CDR3 is 11 amino acids. Trimming shortened V by 5 bases and J by 8 bases, and 7 bases separated the two germline ends. The CDR3 nucleotides read TGTGCCAGCAGTGCCCTCGATGAGCAGTTCTTC. Protein sequence: CASSALDEQFF.

The chain employs TRBV30 and TRBJ1-2; the D is unclear. The CDR3 sequence is 13 residues long. V dropped 0 bases and J dropped 0 bases, with 5 bases sitting between them. Per germline, CDR1 GTSNPN and CDR2 SVGIG (reference sequence). DNA of the CDR3: TGTGCCTGGAGTGTGGAGGCTAACTATGGCTACACCTTC. Amino acids: CAWSVEANYGYTF. The full variable domain, rest sourced from reference TRBV30 and TRBJ1-2, is SQTIHQWPATLVQPVGSPLSLECTVEGTSNPNLYWYRQAAGRGLQLLFYSVGIGQISSEVPQNLSASRPQDRQFILSSKKLLLSDSGFYLCAWSVEANYGYTFGSGTRLTVV.

V is TRBV20-1 and J is TRBJ2-3; 8 bases map to TRBD2. V shed 6 bases, J shed 4 bases, and the junction held 9 bases outside the gene matches. The CDR3 is 14 residues long. Per the germline V gene, CDR1 is DFQATT and CDR2 is SNEGSKA (reference sequence). CDR3 DNA sequence: TGCAGTGCGTCCGGGACTAGGTTTTCAGATACGCAGTATTTT. Translated, it gives CSASGTRFSDTQYF.

This clonotype was detected many times. The CDR3 here is CASSLSGQGASTGELFF. The CDR3, as DNA: TGTGCCAGCAGTTTATCCGGACAGGGGGCAAGCACCGGGGAGCTGTTTTTT. The chain is built from TRBV28 and TRBJ2-2, with 11 positions matching TRBD1. The CDR3 consists of 17 residues. Germline assignment: CDR1 MDHEN and CDR2 SYDVKM. Losses at the gene ends were 1 base for V and 4 bases for J; bases not matched to a gene: 5.

DNA for the CDR3: TGTGCCAGCAGCCGGCAGCTTGAGACTAGCGGGAGGGATACGCAGTATTTT. Residues: CASSRQLETSGRDTQYF. The chain employs TRBV4-2 and TRBJ2-3; 13 positions match TRBD2. V shed 4 bases and J 6 bases; nucleotides not matched to a gene: 10. CDR3 size: 17 residues. CDR1 and CDR2 from the germline V gene are LGHNA and YNFKEQ.

The V gene is TRBV28, the J gene TRBJ2-5, with unresolved D. Germline lookup yields CDR1 MDHEN and CDR2 SYDVKM. The CDR3 sequence is 14 residues long. The germline V and J ends were trimmed by 5 bases and 4 bases, with 14 bases remaining between them. The CDR3 here is CASSPPARRETQYF. CDR3 bases: TGTGCCAGCAGTCCTCCGGCCCGGAGAGAGACCCAGTACTTC.

The V gene is TRBV12-3 or TRBV12-4, the J gene TRBJ2-3; TRBD1 agrees at 10 bases. CDR3 size: 15 residues. The V gene end was trimmed by 5 bases and the J gene end by 2 bases; junction bases not matched to a gene: 4. The CDR3 DNA is TGTGCCAGCAGTACGGGACAGGGGATCACAGATACGCAGTATTTT. As protein: CASSTGQGITDTQYF.